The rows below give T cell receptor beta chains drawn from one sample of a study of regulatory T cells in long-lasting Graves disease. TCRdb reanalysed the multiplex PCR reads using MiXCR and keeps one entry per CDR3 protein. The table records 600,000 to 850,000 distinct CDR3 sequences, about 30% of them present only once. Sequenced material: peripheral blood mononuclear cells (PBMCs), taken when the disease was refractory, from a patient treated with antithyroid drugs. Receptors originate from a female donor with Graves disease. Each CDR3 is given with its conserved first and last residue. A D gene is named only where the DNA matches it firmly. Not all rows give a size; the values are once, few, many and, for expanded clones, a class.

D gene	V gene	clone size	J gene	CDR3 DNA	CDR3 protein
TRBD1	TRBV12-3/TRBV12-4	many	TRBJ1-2	TGTGCCAGCAGACGGACAGGGGCCAACTATGGCTACACCTTC	CASRRTGANYGYTF
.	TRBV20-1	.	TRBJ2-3	TGCAGTGCTAGAGATGCGGGGACCCAAGATACGCAGTATTTT	CSARDAGTQDTQYF
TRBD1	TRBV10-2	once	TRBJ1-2	TGCGCCAGCAGTGAGTCAGGACAGGGAGGCTACACCTTC	CASSESGQGGYTF
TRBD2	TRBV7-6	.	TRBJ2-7	TGTGCCAGCAGCCCGGGACTAGCCAAATTGTCCTACGAGCAGTACTTC	CASSPGLAKLSYEQYF
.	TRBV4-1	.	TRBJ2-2	TGCGCCAGCAGCCAGTCCCCCATCGGGGAGCTGTTTTTT	CASSQSPIGELFF
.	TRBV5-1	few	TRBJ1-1	TGCGCCAGCAGCTGGGGAGGTTTAGCGGACACTGAAGCTTTCTTT	CASSWGGLADTEAFF
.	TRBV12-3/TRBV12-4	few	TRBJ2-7	TGTGCCAGCAGCCTGGGTTTGGGTCTAGCGAGACACGAGCAGTACTTC	CASSLGLGLARHEQYF
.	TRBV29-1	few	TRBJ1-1	TGCAGCGTTCTTAACACAGGGAGGAACACTGAAGCTTTCTTT	CSVLNTGRNTEAFF
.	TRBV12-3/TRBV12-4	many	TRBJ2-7	TGTGCCAGCAGCCAAAGACTCGGACGGGGGCACGAGCAGTACTTC	CASSQRLGRGHEQYF
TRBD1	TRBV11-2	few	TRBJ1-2	TGTGCCAGCAGACGAGGGACAGATACACCCAACTATGGCTACACCTTC	CASRRGTDTPNYGYTF
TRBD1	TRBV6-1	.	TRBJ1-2	TGTGCCAGCAGGGCAACAGGGGTAGGGAACTATGGCTACACCTTC	CASRATGVGNYGYTF
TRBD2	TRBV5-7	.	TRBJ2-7	TGTGCCAGCAGCTCGGGACTAGCGGGAGGAGCGTACGAGCAGTACTTC	CASSSGLAGGAYEQYF
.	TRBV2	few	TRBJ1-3	TGTGCCAGCAGTGAAAGGCCTTCCAGCTCTGGAAACACCATATATTTT	CASSERPSSSGNTIYF
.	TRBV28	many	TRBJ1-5	TGTGCCAGCATGCAGGGCGGGCAGGGTAGCAATCAGCCCCAGCATTTT	CASMQGGQGSNQPQHF
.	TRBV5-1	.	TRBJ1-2	TGCGCCAGCAGTTACAGGACTGTTAACTATGGCTACACCTTC	CASSYRTVNYGYTF
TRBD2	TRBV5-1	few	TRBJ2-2	TGCGCCAGCAGCTTCCTGTCTAGCGGCACCGGGGAGCTGTTTTTT	CASSFLSSGTGELFF
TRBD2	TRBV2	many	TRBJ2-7	TGTGCCAGCAGCCCCACGGGAGGGGTTACCTACGAGCAGTACTTC	CASSPTGGVTYEQYF
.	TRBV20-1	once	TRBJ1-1	TGCAGTGCTAGAGAGGGGTTCCAGATCATGAACACTGAAGCTTTCTTT	CSAREGFQIMNTEAFF
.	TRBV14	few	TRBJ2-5	TGTGCCAGCAGCCCCCTCCACGGGGCGGGGGAGACCCAGTACTTC	CASSPLHGAGETQYF
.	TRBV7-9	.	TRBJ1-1	TGTGCCAGCAGCTTAGTAGGGAAATTCGGTGAAGCTTTCTTT	CASSLVGKFGEAFF
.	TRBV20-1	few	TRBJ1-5	TGCAGTGCTCTAACGTCGGGTCTCAACAATCAGCCCCAGCATTTT	CSALTSGLNNQPQHF
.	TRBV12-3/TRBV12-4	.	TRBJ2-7	TGTGCCAGCACCGGACGGGTTTTGGGGGAATTCTCCTACGAGCAGTACTTC	CASTGRVLGEFSYEQYF
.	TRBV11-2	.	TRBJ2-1	TGTGCCAGCAGCTTAGGGAGGGGTTTGAGGGAGCAGTTCTTC	CASSLGRGLREQFF
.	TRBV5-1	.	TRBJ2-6	TGCGCCAGCAGCGTAGGACACCGAGCGCCTGGGGCCAACGTCCTGACTTTC	CASSVGHRAPGANVLTF
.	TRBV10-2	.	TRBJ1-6	TGCGCCAGCAGGCCGGCCCTCAATTCACCCCTCCACTTT	CASRPALNSPLHF
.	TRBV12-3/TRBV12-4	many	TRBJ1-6	TGTGCCAGCAGTTTGACCTATAATTCACCCCTCCACTTT	CASSLTYNSPLHF
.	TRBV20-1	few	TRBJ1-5	TGCAGTGCTCTCCCGCGGGGCAATCAGCCCCAGCATTTT	CSALPRGNQPQHF
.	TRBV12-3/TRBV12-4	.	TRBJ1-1	TGTGCCAGCAGTTTACTGGGGACAAGCGCTGAAGCTTTCTTT	CASSLLGTSAEAFF
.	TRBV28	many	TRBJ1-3	TGTGCCAGCAGTTTAGAGGGGACTGGAAACACCATATATTTT	CASSLEGTGNTIYF
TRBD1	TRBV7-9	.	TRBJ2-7	TGTGCCAGCAGCTTAACCACAGGGGTCCACGAGCAGTACTTC	CASSLTTGVHEQYF
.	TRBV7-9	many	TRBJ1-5	TGTGCCAGCAGCGGCGGGAAGGATAGCGGCAATCAGCCCCAGCATTTT	CASSGGKDSGNQPQHF
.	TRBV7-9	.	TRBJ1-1	TGTGCCAGCAGCTTATGGGGGGAGAGCACTGAAGCTTTCTTT	CASSLWGESTEAFF
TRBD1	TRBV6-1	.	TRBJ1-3	TGTGCCAGCAGTAGGGACAGGACTGGAAACACCATATATTTT	CASSRDRTGNTIYF
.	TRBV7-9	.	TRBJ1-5	TGTGCCAGCAGCTTTTCGAGAGGAGCATATAGCAATCAGCCCCAGCATTTT	CASSFSRGAYSNQPQHF
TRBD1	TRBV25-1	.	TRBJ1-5	TGTGCCAGCAGTGAGTCCCGGGACAGGGACCAGCCCCAGCATTTT	CASSESRDRDQPQHF
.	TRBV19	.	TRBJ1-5	TGTGCCAGTAGCCGAGGGGCGGTAAGTAATCAGCCCCAGCATTTT	CASSRGAVSNQPQHF
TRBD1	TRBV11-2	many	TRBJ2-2	TGTGCCAGCAGCTTAAGAGGGACAGGGATCGGCGGGGAGCTGTTTTTT	CASSLRGTGIGGELFF
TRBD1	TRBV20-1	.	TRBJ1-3	TGCAGTGCTAGAACCGGGACAGGGACTGGAAACACCATATATTTT	CSARTGTGTGNTIYF
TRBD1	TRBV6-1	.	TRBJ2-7	TGTGCCTCCCGAAGACAGGGAGACCTCTACGAGCAGTACTTC	CASRRQGDLYEQYF
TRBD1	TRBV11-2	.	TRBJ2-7	TGTGCCAGCAGCATGCCACAGGGGGCGAGGGACCCTGGTAGGTCCTACGAGCAGTACTTC	CASSMPQGARDPGRSYEQYF
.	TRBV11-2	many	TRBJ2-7	TGTGCCAGCAGCTTAGACTTGGGCTACGAGCAGTACTTC	CASSLDLGYEQYF
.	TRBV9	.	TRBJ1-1	TGTGCCAGCAGACCCGCCATCTCAATGAACACTGAAGCTTTCTTT	CASRPAISMNTEAFF
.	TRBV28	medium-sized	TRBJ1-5	TGTGCCAGCAGTTTTCGAGTCGGCCGACGGACGTCCAATCAGCCCCAGCATTTT	CASSFRVGRRTSNQPQHF
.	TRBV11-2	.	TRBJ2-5	TGTGCCAGCAGCCCTTCCCCGACTAGTGTGGAGACCCAGTACTTC	CASSPSPTSVETQYF
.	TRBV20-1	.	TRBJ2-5	TGCAGTGCTACGGTAGACGAGACCCAGTACTTC	CSATVDETQYF
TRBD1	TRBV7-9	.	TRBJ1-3	TGTGCCAGCAGCTTAGCGGACAGGCCCTCTGGAAACACCATATATTTT	CASSLADRPSGNTIYF
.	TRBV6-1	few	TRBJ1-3	TGTGCCAGCAGAATTACAGGGAAACCTACGGGAAACACCATATATTTT	CASRITGKPTGNTIYF
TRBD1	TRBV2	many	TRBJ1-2	TGTGCCAGCAGGGGACAGGGTTACTATGGCTACACCTTC	CASRGQGYYGYTF
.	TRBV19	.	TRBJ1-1	TGTGCCAGTAGTATAGTGGACAAGATGAACACTGAAGCTTTCTTT	CASSIVDKMNTEAFF
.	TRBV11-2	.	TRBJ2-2	TGTGCCAGCAGCTTAGATGGCCGATGGGCGGGGGAGCTGTTTTTT	CASSLDGRWAGELFF
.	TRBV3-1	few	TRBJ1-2	TGTGCCAGCAGCCCCAGGGAAAACTTTGGCTACACCTTC	CASSPRENFGYTF
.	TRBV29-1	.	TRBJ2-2	TGCAGCGTTGCCAGGGAGACCGGGGAGCTGTTTTTT	CSVARETGELFF
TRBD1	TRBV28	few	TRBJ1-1	TGTGCCAGCAGACCTAATACAGGGGATGGGACTGAAGCTTTCTTT	CASRPNTGDGTEAFF
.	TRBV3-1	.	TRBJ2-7	TGTGCCAGCAGCCAGGTCCGCCTCGGCGAGCAGTACTTC	CASSQVRLGEQYF
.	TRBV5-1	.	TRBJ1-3	TGCGCCAGCAGCTTGGAGACACCCAGCTCTGGAAACACCATATATTTT	CASSLETPSSGNTIYF
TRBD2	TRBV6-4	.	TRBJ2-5	TGTGCCAGCAGCGTAAGTAGCGGGAGCCAAGAGACCCAGTACTTC	CASSVSSGSQETQYF
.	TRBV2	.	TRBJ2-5	TGTGCCAGCAGTGAAGTGGGCCGCGTGGGGACCCAGTACTTC	CASSEVGRVGTQYF
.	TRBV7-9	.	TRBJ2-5	TGTGCCAGCAGCTTAGGCTCACACCAAGAGACCCAGTACTTC	CASSLGSHQETQYF